A single TCR beta chain is shown here with its context. The sample belongs to a study of T cell responses to AZD1222 COVID-19 vaccine. CDR1 is GTSNPN and CDR2 is SVGIG in the germline V gene (reference sequence). Trimming cost V 1 base and J 3 bases, with 4 bases left between them. The CDR3 has 13 amino acids. Here immunoSEQ multiplex PCR was the method, and the copy in TCRdb shows in-frame clones only, minus some. The sample carries about 150,000 clones, roughly nine tenths recorded once. The rearrangement uses TRBV30 and TRBJ1-6; D remains ambiguous. The clonotype originates from an adult in good health. This specimen consisted of peripheral blood, obtained on day 0 of AZD1222 vaccination. Written as DNA, the CDR3 is TGTGCCTGGAGTGACAGCTATAATTCACCCCTCCACTTT. Translation gives CAWSDSYNSPLHF.